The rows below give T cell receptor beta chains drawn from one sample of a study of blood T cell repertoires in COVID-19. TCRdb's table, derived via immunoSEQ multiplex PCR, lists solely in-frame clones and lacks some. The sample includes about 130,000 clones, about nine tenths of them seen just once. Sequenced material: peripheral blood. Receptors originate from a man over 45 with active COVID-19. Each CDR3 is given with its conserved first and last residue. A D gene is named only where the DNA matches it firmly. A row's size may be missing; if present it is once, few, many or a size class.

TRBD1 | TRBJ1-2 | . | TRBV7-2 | CASSLSPGQGDGYTF | TGTGCCAGCAGCTTATCACCGGGACAGGGGGATGGCTACACCTTC
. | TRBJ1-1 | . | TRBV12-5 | CASRRGTQNTEAFF | TGTGCTAGCCGCAGGGGCACACAGAACACTGAAGCTTTCTTT
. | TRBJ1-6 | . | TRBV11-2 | CASSLVGGLNSPLHF | TGTGCCAGCAGCTTAGTTGGGGGCCTCAATTCACCCCTCCACTTT
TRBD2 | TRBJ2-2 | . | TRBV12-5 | CASGPGGVNTGELFF | TGTGCTAGTGGTCCGGGAGGGGTTAACACCGGGGAGCTGTTTTTT
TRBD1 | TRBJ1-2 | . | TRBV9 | CASRDGGTGANYGYTF | TGTGCCAGCAGAGACGGCGGGACAGGGGCTAACTATGGCTACACCTTC
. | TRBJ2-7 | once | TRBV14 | CASSKSAGAYEQYF | TGTGCCAGCAGCAAGTCTGCTGGGGCTTACGAGCAGTACTTC
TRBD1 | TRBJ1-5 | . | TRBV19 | CASSIWGQGAHQPQHF | TGTGCCAGTAGTATATGGGGACAGGGGGCTCATCAGCCCCAGCATTTT
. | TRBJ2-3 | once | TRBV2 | CASSRQVSTDTQYF | TGTGCCAGCAGTCGACAGGTCAGCACAGATACGCAGTATTTT
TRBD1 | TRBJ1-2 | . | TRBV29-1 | CSAKAGTGSGYTF | TGCAGCGCCAAAGCGGGGACAGGGAGTGGCTACACCTTC
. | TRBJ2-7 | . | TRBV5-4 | CASSRGGTGPYEQYF | TGTGCCAGCAGTCGCGGGGGCACAGGGCCCTACGAGCAGTACTTC
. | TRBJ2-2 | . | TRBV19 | CATLPSGRTTGELFF | TGTGCCACCCTACCAAGCGGCAGAACTACCGGGGAGCTGTTTTTT
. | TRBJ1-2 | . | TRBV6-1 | CASSEGGQGYGYTF | TGTGCCAGCAGTGAAGGGGGACAAGGCTATGGCTACACCTTC
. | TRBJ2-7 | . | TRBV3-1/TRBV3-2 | CASSLLDEQYF | TGTGCCAGCAGCCTCCTTGACGAGCAGTACTTC
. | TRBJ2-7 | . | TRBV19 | CASSIVYGQDSYEQYF | TGTGCCAGTAGTATTGTTTATGGTCAGGACTCCTACGAGCAGTACTTC
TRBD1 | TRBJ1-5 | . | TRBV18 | CASSPGTVSNQPQHF | TGTGCCAGCTCACCCGGGACAGTAAGCAATCAGCCCCAGCATTTT
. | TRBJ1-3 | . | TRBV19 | CASRLQREDTIYF | TGTGCCAGTAGGCTACAGAGGGAGGACACCATATATTTT
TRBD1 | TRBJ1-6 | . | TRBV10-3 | CAIRPGTGDNSPLHF | TGTGCCATCAGACCCGGGACAGGGGATAATTCACCCCTCCACTTT
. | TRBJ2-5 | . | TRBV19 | CASSWAVQETQYF | TGTGCCAGTAGTTGGGCAGTGCAAGAGACCCAGTACTTC
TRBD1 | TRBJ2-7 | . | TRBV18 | CASSIGTGGSYEQYF | TGTGCCAGCTCCATTGGGACAGGGGGGTCCTACGAGCAGTACTTC
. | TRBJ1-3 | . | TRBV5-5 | CASSLVAANSGNTIYF | TGTGCCAGCAGCTTGGTCGCGGCGAACTCTGGAAACACCATATATTTT
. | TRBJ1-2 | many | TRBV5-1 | CASSLDSYGYTF | TGCGCCAGCAGCCTCGACAGCTATGGCTACACCTTC
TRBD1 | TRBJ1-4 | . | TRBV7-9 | CASSTRTGVHEKLFF | TGTGCCAGCAGCACCCGGACAGGGGTTCATGAAAAACTGTTTTTT
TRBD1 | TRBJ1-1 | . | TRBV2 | CASTGQGDFEAFF | TGTGCCAGCACCGGACAGGGCGATTTTGAAGCTTTCTTT
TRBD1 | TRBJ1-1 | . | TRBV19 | CASKTGATIMNTEAFF | TGTGCCAGTAAAACAGGGGCCACGATTATGAACACTGAAGCTTTCTTT
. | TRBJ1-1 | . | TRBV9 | CASSGTGTENTEAFF | TGTGCCAGCAGCGGGACCGGGACTGAGAACACTGAAGCTTTCTTT
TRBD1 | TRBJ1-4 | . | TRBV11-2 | CASSSTGDEKLFF | TGTGCCAGCAGCTCCACAGGGGATGAAAAACTGTTTTTT
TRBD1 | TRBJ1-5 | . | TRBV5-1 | CASSPEPGTDSNQPQHF | TGCGCCAGCAGCCCCGAGCCCGGGACAGATAGCAATCAGCCCCAGCATTTT
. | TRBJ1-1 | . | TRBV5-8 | CASSLELRYAFF | TGTGCCAGCAGCTTGGAGTTGCGATACGCTTTCTTT
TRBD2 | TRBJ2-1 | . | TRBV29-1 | CSVGGGSTYNEQFF | TGCAGCGTTGGGGGCGGGAGTACCTACAATGAGCAGTTCTTC
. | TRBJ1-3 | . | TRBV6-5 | CASRTQGPGNTIYF | TGTGCCAGCAGAACGCAGGGCCCTGGAAACACCATATATTTT
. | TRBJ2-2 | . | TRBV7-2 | CASSFPDYTGELFF | TGTGCCAGCAGCTTCCCGGACTACACCGGGGAGCTGTTTTTT
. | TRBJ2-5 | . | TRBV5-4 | CASSPAGSRQETQYF | TGTGCCAGCAGCCCAGCCGGGTCCAGACAAGAGACCCAGTACTTC
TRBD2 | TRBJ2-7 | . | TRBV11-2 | CASSFASGGLSSYEQYF | TGTGCCAGCAGCTTCGCTAGCGGGGGCCTATCCTCCTACGAGCAGTACTTC
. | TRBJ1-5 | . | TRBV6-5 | CASIGPSGGNQPQHF | TGTGCCAGCATTGGGCCAAGCGGCGGCAATCAGCCCCAGCATTTT
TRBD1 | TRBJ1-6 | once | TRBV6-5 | CASLRDRGNSPLHF | TGTGCCAGCCTGAGGGACAGGGGTAATTCACCCCTCCACTTT
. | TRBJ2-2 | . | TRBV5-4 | CASSPDLNTGELFF | TGTGCCAGCAGCCCGGACTTGAACACCGGGGAGCTGTTTTTT
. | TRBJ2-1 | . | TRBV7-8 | CASSPSRGEQFF | TGTGCCAGCAGCCCGAGCAGGGGAGAGCAGTTCTTC
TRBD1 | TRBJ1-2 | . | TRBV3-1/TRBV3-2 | CASSRAGGGYTF | TGTGCCAGCAGCCGGGCAGGGGGCGGCTACACCTTC
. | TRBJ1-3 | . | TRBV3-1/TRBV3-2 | CASSQDQHSGNTIYF | TGTGCCAGCAGCCAAGATCAACACTCTGGAAACACCATATATTTT
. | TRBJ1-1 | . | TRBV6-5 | CASSYPGTQAFF | TGTGCCAGCAGTTACCCAGGGACTCAAGCTTTCTTT
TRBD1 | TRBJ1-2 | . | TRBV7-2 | CASSPGQGYGYTF | TGTGCCAGCAGCCCGGGACAGGGGTATGGCTACACCTTC
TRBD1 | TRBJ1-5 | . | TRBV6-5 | CASSPGTGGNQPQHF | TGTGCCAGCAGTCCTGGGACAGGGGGGAATCAGCCCCAGCATTTT
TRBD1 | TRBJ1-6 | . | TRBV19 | CASSLGQGMSPLHF | TGTGCCAGTAGTCTGGGACAGGGGATGTCACCCCTCCACTTT